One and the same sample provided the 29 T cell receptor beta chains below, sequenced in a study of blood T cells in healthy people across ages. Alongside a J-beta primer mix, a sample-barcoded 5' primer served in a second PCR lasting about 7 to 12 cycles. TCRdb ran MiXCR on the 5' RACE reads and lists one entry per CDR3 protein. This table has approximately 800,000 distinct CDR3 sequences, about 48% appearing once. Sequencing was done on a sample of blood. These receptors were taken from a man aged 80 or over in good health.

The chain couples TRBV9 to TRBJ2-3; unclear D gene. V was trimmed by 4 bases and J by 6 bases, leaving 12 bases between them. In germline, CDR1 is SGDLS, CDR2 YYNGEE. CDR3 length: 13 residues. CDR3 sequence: CASSTDPGDTQYF. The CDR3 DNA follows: TGTGCCAGCAGCACAGACCCCGGGGATACGCAGTATTTT.

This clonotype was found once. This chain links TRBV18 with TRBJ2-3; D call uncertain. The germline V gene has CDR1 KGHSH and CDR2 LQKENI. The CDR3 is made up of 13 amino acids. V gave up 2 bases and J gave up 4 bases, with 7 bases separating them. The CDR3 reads CASSPIVADTQYF. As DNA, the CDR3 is TGTGCCAGCTCACCAATAGTAGCAGATACGCAGTATTTT.

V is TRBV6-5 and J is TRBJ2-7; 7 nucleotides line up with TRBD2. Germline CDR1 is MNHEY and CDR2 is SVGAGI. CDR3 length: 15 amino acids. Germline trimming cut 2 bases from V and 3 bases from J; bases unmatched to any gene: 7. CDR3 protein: CASSYRGGVGYEQYF. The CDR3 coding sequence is TGTGCCAGCAGTTACCGTGGGGGGGTCGGCTACGAGCAGTACTTC.

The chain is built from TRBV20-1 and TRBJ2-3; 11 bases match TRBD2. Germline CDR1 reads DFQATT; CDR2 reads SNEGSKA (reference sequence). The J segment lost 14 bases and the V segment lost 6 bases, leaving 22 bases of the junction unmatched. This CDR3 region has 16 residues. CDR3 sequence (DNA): TGCAGTGCGCCTCCCGGCGGGACTAGCGGAGACAGATACGCGTATTTT. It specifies CSAPPGGTSGDRYAYF.

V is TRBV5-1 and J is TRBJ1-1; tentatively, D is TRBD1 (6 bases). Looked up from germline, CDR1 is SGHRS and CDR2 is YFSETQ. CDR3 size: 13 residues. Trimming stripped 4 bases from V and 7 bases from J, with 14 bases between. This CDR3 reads CASSPQGHSEAFF. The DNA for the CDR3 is TGCGCCAGCAGCCCGCAGGGACACAGTGAAGCTTTCTTT.

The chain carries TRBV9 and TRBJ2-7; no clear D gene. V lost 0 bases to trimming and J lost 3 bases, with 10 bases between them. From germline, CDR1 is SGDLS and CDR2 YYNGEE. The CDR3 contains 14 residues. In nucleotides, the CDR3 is TGTGCCAGCAGCGTAGCCATAGGGAACTACGAGCAGTACTTC. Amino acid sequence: CASSVAIGNYEQYF.

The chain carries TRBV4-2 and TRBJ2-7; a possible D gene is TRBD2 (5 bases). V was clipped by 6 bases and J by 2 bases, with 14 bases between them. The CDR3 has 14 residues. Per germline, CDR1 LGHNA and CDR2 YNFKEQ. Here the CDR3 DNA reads TGTGCCAGCAGTCAGTTCGAGGGTGCCTACGAGCAGTACTTC. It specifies CASSQFEGAYEQYF.

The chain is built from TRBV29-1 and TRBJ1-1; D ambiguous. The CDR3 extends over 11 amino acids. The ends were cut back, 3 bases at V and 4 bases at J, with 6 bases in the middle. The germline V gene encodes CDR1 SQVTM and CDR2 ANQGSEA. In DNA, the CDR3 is TGCAGCGTTGAGGCCCCCACTGAAGCTTTCTTT. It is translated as CSVEAPTEAFF.

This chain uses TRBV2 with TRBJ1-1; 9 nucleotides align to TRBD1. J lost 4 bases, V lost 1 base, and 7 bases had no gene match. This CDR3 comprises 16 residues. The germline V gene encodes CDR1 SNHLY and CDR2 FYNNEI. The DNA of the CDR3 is TGTGCCAGCAGTGAAGTGGGGACAGGGTTGGCCACTGAAGCTTTCTTT. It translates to CASSEVGTGLATEAFF.

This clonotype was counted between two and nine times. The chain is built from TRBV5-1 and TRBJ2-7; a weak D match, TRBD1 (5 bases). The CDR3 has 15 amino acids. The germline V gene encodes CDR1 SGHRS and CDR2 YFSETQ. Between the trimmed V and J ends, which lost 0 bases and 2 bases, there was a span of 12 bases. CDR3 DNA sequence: TGCGCCAGCAGCTTGGCCCAGGGAATAGCCTACGAGCAGTACTTC. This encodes CASSLAQGIAYEQYF.

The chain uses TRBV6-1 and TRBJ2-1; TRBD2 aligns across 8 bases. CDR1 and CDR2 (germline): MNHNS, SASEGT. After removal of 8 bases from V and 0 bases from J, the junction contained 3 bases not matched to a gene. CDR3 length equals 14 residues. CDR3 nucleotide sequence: TGTGCCAGCCCGAGCGGGGGCTCCTACAATGAGCAGTTCTTC. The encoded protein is CASPSGGSYNEQFF.

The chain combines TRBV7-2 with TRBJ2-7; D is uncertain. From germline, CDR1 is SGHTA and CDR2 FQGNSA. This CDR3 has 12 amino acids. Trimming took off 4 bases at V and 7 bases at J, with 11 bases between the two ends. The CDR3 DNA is TGTGCCAGCAGCTCCTGGCCTAGGGAGCAGTACTTC. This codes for CASSSWPREQYF. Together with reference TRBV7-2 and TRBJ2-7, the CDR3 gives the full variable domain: GAGVSQSPSNKVTEKGKDVELRCDPISGHTALYWYRQSLGQGLEFLIYFQGNSAPDKSGLPSDRFSAERTGGSVSTLTIQRTQQEDSAVYLCASSSWPREQYFGPGTRLTVT.

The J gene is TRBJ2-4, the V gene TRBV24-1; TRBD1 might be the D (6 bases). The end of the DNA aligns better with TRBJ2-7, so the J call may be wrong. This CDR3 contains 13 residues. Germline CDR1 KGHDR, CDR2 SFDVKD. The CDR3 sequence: CATSDPDSYEQYF. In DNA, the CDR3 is TGTGCCACCAGTGACCCGGACAGCTACGAGCAGTACTTC.

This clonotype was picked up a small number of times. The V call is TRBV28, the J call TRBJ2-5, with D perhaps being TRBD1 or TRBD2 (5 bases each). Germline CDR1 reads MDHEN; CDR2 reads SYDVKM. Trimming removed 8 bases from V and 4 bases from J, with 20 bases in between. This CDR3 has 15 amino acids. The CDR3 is CASCSGTPRPETQYF. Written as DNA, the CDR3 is TGTGCCAGCTGCTCCGGGACCCCCAGGCCAGAGACCCAGTACTTC.

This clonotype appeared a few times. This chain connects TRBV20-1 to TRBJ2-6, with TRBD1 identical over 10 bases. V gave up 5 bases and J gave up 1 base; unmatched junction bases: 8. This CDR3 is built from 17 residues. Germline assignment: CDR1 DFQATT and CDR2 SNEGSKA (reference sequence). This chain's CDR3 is CSARRGTGASGANVLTF. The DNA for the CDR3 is TGCAGTGCTCGGCGCGGGACAGGGGCTTCTGGGGCCAACGTCCTGACTTTC.

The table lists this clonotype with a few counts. The CDR3, as DNA: TGTGCCAGCATCGGCGGGAAGTTTACCGGGGAGCTGTTTTTT. Translated: CASIGGKFTGELFF. The chain employs TRBV25-1 and TRBJ2-2; D possibly corresponds to TRBD2 (6 bases). The germline CDR1 and CDR2 sequences are MGHDK and SYGVNS. CDR3 length: 14 amino acids. V was cut by 7 bases and J by 5 bases, with 14 bases left in between.

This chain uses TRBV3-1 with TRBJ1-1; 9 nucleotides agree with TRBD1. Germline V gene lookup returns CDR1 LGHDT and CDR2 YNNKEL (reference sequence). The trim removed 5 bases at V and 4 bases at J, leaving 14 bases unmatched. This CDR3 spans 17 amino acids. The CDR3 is CASSRVPGQGLVTEAFF. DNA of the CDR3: TGTGCCAGCAGCAGGGTCCCGGGACAGGGTTTGGTCACTGAAGCTTTCTTT. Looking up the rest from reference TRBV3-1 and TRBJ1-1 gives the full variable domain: DTAVSQTPKYLVTQMGNDKSIKCEQNLGHDTMYWYKQDSKKFLKIMFSYNNKELIINETVPNRFSPKSPDKAHLNLHINSLELGDSAVYFCASSRVPGQGLVTEAFFGQGTRLTVV.

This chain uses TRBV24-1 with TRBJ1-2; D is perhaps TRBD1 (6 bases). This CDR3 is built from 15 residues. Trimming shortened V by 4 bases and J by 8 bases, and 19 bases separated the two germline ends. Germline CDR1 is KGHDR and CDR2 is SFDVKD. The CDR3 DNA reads TGTGCCACCAGTGACCCCGTGGAAGGTGGGGGCGGCTACACCTTC. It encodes CATSDPVEGGGGYTF.

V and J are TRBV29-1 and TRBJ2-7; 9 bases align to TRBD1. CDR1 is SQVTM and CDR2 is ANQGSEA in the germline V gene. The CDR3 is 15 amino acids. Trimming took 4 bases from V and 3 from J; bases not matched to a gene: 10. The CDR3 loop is CSVGSGTGKIYEQYF. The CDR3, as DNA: TGCAGCGTTGGGTCCGGGACAGGGAAAATCTACGAGCAGTACTTC.

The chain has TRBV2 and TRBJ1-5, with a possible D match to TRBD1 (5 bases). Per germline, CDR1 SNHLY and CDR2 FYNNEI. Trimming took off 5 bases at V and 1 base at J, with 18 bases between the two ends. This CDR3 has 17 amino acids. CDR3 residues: CASSSQGGGSSNQPQHF. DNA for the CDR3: TGTGCCAGCAGTTCCCAAGGCGGGGGATCAAGCAATCAGCCCCAGCATTTT. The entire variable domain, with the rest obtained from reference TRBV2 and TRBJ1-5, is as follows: EPEVTQTPSHQVTQMGQEVILRCVPISNHLYFYWYRQILGQKVEFLVSFYNNEISEKSEIFDDQFSVERPDGSNFTLKIRSTKLEDSAMYFCASSSQGGGSSNQPQHFGDGTRLSIL.

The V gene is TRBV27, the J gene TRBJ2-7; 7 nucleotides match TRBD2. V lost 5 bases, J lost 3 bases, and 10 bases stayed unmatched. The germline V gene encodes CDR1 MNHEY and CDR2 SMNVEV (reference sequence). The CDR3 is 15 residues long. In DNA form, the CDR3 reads TGTGCCAGCAGTCAAGCGGGGATACCCTTCTACGAGCAGTACTTC. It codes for CASSQAGIPFYEQYF.

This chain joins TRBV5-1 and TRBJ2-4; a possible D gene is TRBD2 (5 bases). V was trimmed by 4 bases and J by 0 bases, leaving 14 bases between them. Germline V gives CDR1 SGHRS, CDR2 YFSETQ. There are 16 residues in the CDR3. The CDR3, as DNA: TGCGCCAGCAGCCCCGAGGGTGGCATAGCCAAAAACATTCAGTACTTC. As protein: CASSPEGGIAKNIQYF.

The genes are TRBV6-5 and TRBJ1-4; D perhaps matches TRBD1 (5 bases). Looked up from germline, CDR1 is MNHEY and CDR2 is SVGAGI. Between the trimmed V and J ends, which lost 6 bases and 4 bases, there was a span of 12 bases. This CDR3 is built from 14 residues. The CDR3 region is CASSPDSLNEKLFF. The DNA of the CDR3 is TGTGCCAGCAGCCCCGACAGCCTTAATGAAAAACTGTTTTTT.

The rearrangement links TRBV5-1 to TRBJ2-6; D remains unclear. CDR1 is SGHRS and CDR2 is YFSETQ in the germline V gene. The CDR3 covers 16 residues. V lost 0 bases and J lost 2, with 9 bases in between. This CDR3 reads CASSLELDTGANVLTF. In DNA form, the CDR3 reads TGCGCCAGCAGCTTGGAGCTCGACACTGGGGCCAACGTCCTGACTTTC.

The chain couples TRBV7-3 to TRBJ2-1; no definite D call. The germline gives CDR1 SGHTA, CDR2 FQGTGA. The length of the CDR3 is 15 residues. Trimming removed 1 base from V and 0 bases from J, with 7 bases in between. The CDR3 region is CASSLRLASYNEQFF. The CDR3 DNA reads TGTGCCAGCAGCTTAAGGTTAGCCTCCTACAATGAGCAGTTCTTC.

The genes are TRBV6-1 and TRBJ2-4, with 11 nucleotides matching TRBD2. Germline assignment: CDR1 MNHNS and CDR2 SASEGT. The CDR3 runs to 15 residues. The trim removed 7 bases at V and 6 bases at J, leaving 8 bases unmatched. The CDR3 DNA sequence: TGTGCCAGCACCCCGACTAGCGGGACAGGAAACATTCAGTACTTC. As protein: CASTPTSGTGNIQYF.

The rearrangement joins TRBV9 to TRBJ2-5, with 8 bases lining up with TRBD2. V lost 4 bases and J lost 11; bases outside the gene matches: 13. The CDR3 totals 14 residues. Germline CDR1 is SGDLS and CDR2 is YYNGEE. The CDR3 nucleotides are TGTGCCAGCAGCCAAGTGAGCGGGAGTAATGAGCAGTACTTC. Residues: CASSQVSGSNEQYF.

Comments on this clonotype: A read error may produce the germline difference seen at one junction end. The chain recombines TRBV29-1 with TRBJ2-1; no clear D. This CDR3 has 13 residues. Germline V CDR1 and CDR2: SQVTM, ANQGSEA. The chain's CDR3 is CSVEGSSNNEQFF. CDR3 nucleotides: TGCAGCGTTGAGGGGTCCTCCAACAATGAGCAGTTCTTC.

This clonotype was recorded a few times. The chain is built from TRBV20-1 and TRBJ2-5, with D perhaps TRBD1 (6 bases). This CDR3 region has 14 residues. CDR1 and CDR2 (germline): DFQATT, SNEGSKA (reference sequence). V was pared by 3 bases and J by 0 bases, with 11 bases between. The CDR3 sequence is CSASDWTDQETQYF. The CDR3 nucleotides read TGCAGTGCTAGTGACTGGACAGACCAAGAGACCCAGTACTTC.